This T cell receptor (beta chain) was captured by sequencing in a study of spatial heterogeneity in lung cancer. Study details: More than 8.5 raw reads, on average, carried each unique TCR and UMI combination. Study observations and caveats: Tumor TCRs that were ubiquitous and expanded showed up in blood more at resection than follow-up.

Each CDR3 protein is one row after TCRdb ran MiXCR on the 5' RACE reads. The sample includes 49,000 or so distinct CDR3 sequences, 12% of them seen just once. This CDR3 contains 14 residues. V shed 0 bases and J shed 3 bases, with 7 bases lying between them. The table lists this clonotype with many counts. Antigen: not known. Time point denoted: blood at routine non-recurrence follow-up after resection. Whole RNA, which was extracted from tumor, nontumor lung tissue or frozen PBMC, was sequenced without any cell sorting. The material sequenced was PBMCs, taken at follow-up. This sequence was found in a male donor with early-stage non-small cell lung cancer. The chain links TRBV23-1 to TRBJ2-3; D remains ambiguous. TRBV23-1 is marked as an open reading frame, function uncertain. The CDR3 coding sequence is TGCGCCAGCAGTCAATCTGGACCGACAGATACGCAGTATTTT. Translated, it gives CASSQSGPTDTQYF.